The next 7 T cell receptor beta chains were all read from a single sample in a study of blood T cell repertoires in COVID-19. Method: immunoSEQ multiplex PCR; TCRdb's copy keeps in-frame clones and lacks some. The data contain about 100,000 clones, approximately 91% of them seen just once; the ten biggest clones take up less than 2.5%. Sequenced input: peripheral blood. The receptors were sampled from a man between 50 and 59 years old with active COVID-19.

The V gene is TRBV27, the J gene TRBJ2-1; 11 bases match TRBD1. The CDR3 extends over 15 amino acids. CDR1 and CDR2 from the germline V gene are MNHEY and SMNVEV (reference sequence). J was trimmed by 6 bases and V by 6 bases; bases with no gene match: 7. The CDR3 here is CASRAGTGGFNEQFF. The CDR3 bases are TGTGCCAGCAGAGCCGGGACAGGGGGTTTCAATGAGCAGTTCTTC.

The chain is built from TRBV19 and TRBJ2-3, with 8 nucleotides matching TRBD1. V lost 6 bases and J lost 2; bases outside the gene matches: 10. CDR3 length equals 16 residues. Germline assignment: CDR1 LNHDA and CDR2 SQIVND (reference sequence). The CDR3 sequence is CASSPWTGMNTDTQYF. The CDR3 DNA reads TGTGCCAGTAGCCCCTGGACAGGGATGAACACAGATACGCAGTATTTT.

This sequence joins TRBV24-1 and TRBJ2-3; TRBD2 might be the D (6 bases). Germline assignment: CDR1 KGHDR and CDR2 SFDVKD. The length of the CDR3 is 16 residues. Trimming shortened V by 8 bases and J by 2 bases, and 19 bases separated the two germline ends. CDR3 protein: CATTPGTGLTTDTQYF. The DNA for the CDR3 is TGTGCCACCACCCCCGGGACTGGACTAACCACAGATACGCAGTATTTT.

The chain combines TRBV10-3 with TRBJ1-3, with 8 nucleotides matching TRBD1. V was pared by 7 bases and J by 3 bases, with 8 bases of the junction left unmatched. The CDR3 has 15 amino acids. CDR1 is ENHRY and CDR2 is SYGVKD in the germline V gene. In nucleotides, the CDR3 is TGTGCCATCAAACCAGGGGGCCTGGGTGGAAACACCATATATTTT. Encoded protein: CAIKPGGLGGNTIYF.

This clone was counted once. The CDR3 here is CASSRRTGYGYTF. CDR3 DNA sequence: TGTGCCAGCAGTCGACGGACAGGCTATGGCTACACCTTC. This chain joins TRBV27 and TRBJ1-2; TRBD1 agrees at 7 bases. J lost 4 bases, V lost 5 bases, and 4 bases had no gene match. CDR1 is MNHEY, CDR2 SMNVEV, per germline (reference sequence). The CDR3 length is 13 residues.

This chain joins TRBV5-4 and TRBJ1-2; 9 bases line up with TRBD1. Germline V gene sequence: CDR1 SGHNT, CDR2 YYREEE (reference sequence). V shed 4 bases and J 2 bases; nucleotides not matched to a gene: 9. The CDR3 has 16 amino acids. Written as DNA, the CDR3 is TGTGCCAGCAGCCCTACCGGGACAGGGTGGAACTATGGCTACACCTTC. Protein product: CASSPTGTGWNYGYTF.

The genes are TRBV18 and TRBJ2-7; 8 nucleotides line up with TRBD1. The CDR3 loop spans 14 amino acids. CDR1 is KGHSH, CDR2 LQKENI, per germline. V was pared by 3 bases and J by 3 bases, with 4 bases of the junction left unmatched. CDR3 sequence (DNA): TGTGCCAGCTCACCGGACAGGGCCTTCTACGAGCAGTACTTC. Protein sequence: CASSPDRAFYEQYF.